This TCR beta chain was recovered during a study of cytomegalovirus exposure and HLA in healthy donors. Study-wide results and limits: What a later analysis showed was that several of the most significant clusters appeared linked to common viral pathogens. Reports credit the classifier with highly specific, highly sensitive diagnosis of cytomegalovirus status.

This clone was observed a few times. Its target is not known. Primers included in the PCR were 60 Vbeta and 13 Jbeta primers. As originally analysed: The count from a later analysis was 60 million to 85 million unique TCR beta chains, 9 million to 12 million of them shared. This table comes from immunoSEQ multiplex PCR, and its TCRdb copy is limited to in-frame clones, with some not included. The V and J calls and the clone size are those of that table, but D and trimming were determined from the DNA. Of around 130,000 clones listed, just over 65% are singletons. The sequence derives from a woman aged 60-70 years in good health and CMV-seronegative. The sequenced sample consisted of PBMCs.

The CDR3 loop is CASSLKRDSFMNTEAFF. CDR3 DNA sequence: TGTGCCAGCAGCCTGAAACGGGACAGCTTTATGAACACTGAAGCTTTCTTT. J is TRBJ1-1 and V is TRBV5-6; 7 bases agree with TRBD1. V was clipped by 4 bases and J by 0 bases; unmatched bases: 12. This CDR3 comprises 17 residues. Germline loops: CDR1 SGHDT, CDR2 YYEEEE.